The 22 T cell receptor beta chains in this list originate from one sample, sequenced in a study of T cell changes during pregnancy in multiple sclerosis. Clones were sequenced by immunoSEQ multiplex PCR, and TCRdb holds only the in-frame ones, with some missing. The sample records about 87,000 clones, around 93% being singletons. Specimen: peripheral blood, collected in the third trimester of pregnancy. The receptor source for this set is a female donor in good health, enrolled as a control in a pregnancy study.

The gene calls are TRBV7-9 and TRBJ2-3, with 12 bases matching TRBD2. CDR3 length: 15 residues. Germline CDR1 reads SEHNR; CDR2 reads FQNEAQ (reference sequence). The trim removed 5 bases at V and 6 bases at J, leaving 6 bases unmatched. Here the CDR3 DNA reads TGTGCCAGCAGCCCCGGGACTAGCGGGTTGGATACGCAGTATTTT. Its translation is CASSPGTSGLDTQYF.

The chain uses TRBV19 and TRBJ2-1; possibly TRBD1 for D (5 bases). This CDR3 is 13 amino acids long. The germline CDR1 and CDR2 sequences are LNHDA and SQIVND (reference sequence). The ends were cut back, 7 bases at V and 15 bases at J, with 22 bases in the middle. The CDR3 here is CASKWVPLRVPFF. The CDR3 DNA reads as TGTGCCAGTAAGTGGGTCCCCCTCAGGGTTCCGTTCTTC.

The chain uses TRBV7-2 and TRBJ2-4; no definite D call. The germline gives CDR1 SGHTA, CDR2 FQGNSA. This CDR3 region has 14 residues. Trimming removed 5 bases at V and 0 bases at J, with 8 bases between. The CDR3 reads CASSPVVAKNIQYF. DNA of the CDR3: TGTGCCAGCAGCCCGGTGGTAGCCAAAAACATTCAGTACTTC.

The chain is built from TRBV4-1 and TRBJ2-7; TRBD1 might be the D (6 bases). This CDR3 is 15 amino acids long. CDR1 is MGHRA and CDR2 is YSYEKL in the germline V gene. V gave up 2 bases and J gave up 2 bases, with 13 bases separating them. As DNA, the CDR3 is TGCGCCAGCAGCCAAAAGGACAGCGAAACCTACGAGCAGTACTTC. Protein product: CASSQKDSETYEQYF.

As to this clone: Within the sample, other DNA sequences also encode this same CDR3. V and J are TRBV6-5 and TRBJ2-7; D gene unclear. Germline values: CDR1 MNHEY, CDR2 SVGAGI. The CDR3 loop spans 12 amino acids. V was trimmed by 5 bases and J by 0 bases, leaving 5 bases between them. CDR3 in amino acids: CASSPNSYEQYF. DNA for the CDR3: TGTGCCAGCAGTCCCAACTCCTACGAGCAGTACTTC.

This clone came up once. This chain uses TRBV7-9 with TRBJ2-7, with 9 bases that match TRBD1. CDR1 is SEHNR and CDR2 is FQNEAQ in the germline V gene (reference sequence). Trimming at V came to 7 bases and at J to 6 bases, leaving 13 bases not matched to a gene. The CDR3 runs to 15 residues. CDR3 residues: CASIAGTGSLGEQYF. In DNA form, the CDR3 reads TGTGCCAGCATCGCCGGGACAGGGAGTCTTGGCGAGCAGTACTTC. Variable domain in full (rest from reference TRBV7-9 and TRBJ2-7): DTGVSQNPRHKITKRGQNVTFRCDPISEHNRLYWYRQTLGQGPEFLTYFQNEAQLEKSRLLSDRFSAERPKGSFSTLEIQRTEQGDSAMYLCASIAGTGSLGEQYFGPGTRLTVT.

The rearrangement joins TRBV2 to TRBJ1-2; D is ambiguous. Germline lookup yields CDR1 SNHLY and CDR2 FYNNEI. Trimming shortened V by 9 bases and J by 3 bases, and 11 bases separated the two germline ends. This CDR3 region has 12 residues. CDR3 sequence (DNA): TGTGCCAGGAGGGTGGATTACTATGGCTACACCTTC. This translates into CARRVDYYGYTF.

The chain joins TRBV27 to TRBJ2-7; D may be TRBD2 (5 bases). Trimming left V 9 bases short and J 0 bases short, with 18 bases between. The V gene's germline CDR1 is MNHEY and CDR2 SMNVEV (reference sequence). This CDR3 comprises 15 residues. The CDR3 reads CAREVSAKSSYEQYF. The CDR3 DNA follows: TGTGCCAGGGAAGTTAGCGCGAAAAGCTCCTACGAGCAGTACTTC.

J is TRBJ1-3 and V is TRBV7-9; D not certain. CDR3 length equals 16 residues. The V end lost 6 bases, the J end lost 3 bases, and 18 bases lay between the germline ends. Germline V CDR1 and CDR2: SEHNR, FQNEAQ (reference sequence). CDR3 amino acids: CASSRALAVRGNTIYF. The CDR3 DNA reads as TGTGCCAGCAGTCGGGCCCTAGCTGTCCGTGGAAACACCATATATTTT.

Comments on this clone: The junction shows a germline mismatch at one end, possibly a read error. This chain connects TRBV13 to TRBJ1-1; possibly TRBD1 for D (6 bases). CDR1 and CDR2 from the germline V gene are PRHDT and FYEKMQ (reference sequence). The CDR3 contains 12 residues. The CDR3 loop reads CASRLQGIAGVF. CDR3 DNA: TGTGCCAGCAGACTCCAGGGGATCGCCGGCGTCTTT.

V and J are TRBV5-6 and TRBJ1-2, with D hard to call. This CDR3 has 14 amino acids. From germline, CDR1 is SGHDT and CDR2 YYEEEE. The V gene lost 1 base and the J gene lost 2 bases, with 9 bases spanning the gap. The CDR3 coding sequence is TGTGCCAGCAGCTTGCCGACACCAAACTATGGCTACACCTTC. Translated, it gives CASSLPTPNYGYTF. The full variable domain, completed using reference TRBV5-6 and TRBJ1-2, is DAGVTQSPTHLIKTRGQQVTLRCSPKSGHDTVSWYQQALGQGPQFIFQYYEEEERQRGNFPDRFSGHQFPNYSSELNVNALLLGDSALYLCASSLPTPNYGYTFGSGTRLTVV.

The gene calls are TRBV5-6 and TRBJ1-2; TRBD1 matches at 8 bases. Germline values: CDR1 SGHDT, CDR2 YYEEEE. Losses at the gene ends were 1 base for V and 6 bases for J; bases not matched to a gene: 2. This CDR3 has 13 residues. CDR3 sequence (DNA): TGTGCCAGCAGCTTGCAACAGGGGGATGGCTACACCTTC. Amino acid sequence: CASSLQQGDGYTF.

This chain joins TRBV10-3 and TRBJ2-1; D remains ambiguous. V lost 10 bases and J 0 bases, leaving 16 bases between the germline ends. The CDR3 has 15 amino acids. Germline CDR1 and CDR2: ENHRY and SYGVKD. The CDR3 DNA follows: TGTGCCAGCAGCTCACCAAAGAGCTCCTACAATGAGCAGTTCTTC. This sequence encodes CASSSPKSSYNEQFF.

The V call is TRBV10-3, the J call TRBJ1-1; TRBD1 aligns across 8 bases. With V trimmed by 6 bases and J by 0 bases, 3 bases remained unmatched. From germline, CDR1 is ENHRY and CDR2 SYGVKD. The CDR3 runs 14 residues. The CDR3, as DNA: TGTGCCATCAGGGGGGACAGGATGAACACTGAAGCTTTCTTT. Its protein product is CAIRGDRMNTEAFF.

This clone was observed a single time. The chain couples TRBV5-6 to TRBJ2-2, with 10 bases that match TRBD2. This CDR3 comprises 18 residues. V gave up 3 bases and J gave up 7 bases; unmatched junction bases: 15. CDR1 SGHDT and CDR2 YYEEEE come from the germline V gene. The CDR3 nucleotides read TGTGCCAGCAGCTCAATCTCCGTCGGGACTAGCGCCCGCGGGGAGCTGTTTTTT. This sequence encodes CASSSISVGTSARGELFF.

The rearrangement links TRBV5-1 to TRBJ1-5; D may be TRBD1 (6 bases). Per germline, CDR1 SGHRS and CDR2 YFSETQ. V was pared by 4 bases and J by 0 bases, with 8 bases between. The CDR3 length is 14 residues. The CDR3, as DNA: TGCGCCAGCAGCCTGGACAGTAGCAATCAGCCCCAGCATTTT. This sequence encodes CASSLDSSNQPQHF.

The rearrangement joins TRBV27 to TRBJ2-7; D is perhaps TRBD2 (5 bases). Per the germline V gene, CDR1 is MNHEY and CDR2 is SMNVEV (reference sequence). The CDR3 has 14 residues. The V end lost 2 bases, the J end lost 2 bases, and 10 bases lay between the germline ends. The CDR3 bases are TGTGCCAGCAGTTTAAAAGAGGGAACCTACGAGCAGTACTTC. Translated: CASSLKEGTYEQYF.

V is TRBV6-1 and J is TRBJ1-5; a weak D match, TRBD1 (5 bases). The CDR3 is 15 amino acids. Germline lookup yields CDR1 MNHNS and CDR2 SASEGT. V dropped 1 base and J dropped 6 bases, with 13 bases sitting between them. Written as DNA, the CDR3 is TGTGCCAGCAGTGAAGATTTCAGGGCCGGTCAGCCCCAGCATTTT. This encodes CASSEDFRAGQPQHF.

This chain joins TRBV19 and TRBJ2-3; D is perhaps TRBD1 (5 bases). The V gene's germline CDR1 is LNHDA and CDR2 SQIVND (reference sequence). CDR3 length: 14 residues. V lost 1 base and J lost 8, with 13 bases in between. The CDR3 protein is CASSIGQGAGTQYF. Here the CDR3 DNA reads TGTGCCAGTAGTATAGGGCAGGGCGCCGGTACGCAGTATTTT.

Only a few counts were recorded for this clone. CDR3 residues: CASSVGGRAQFF. The DNA for the CDR3 is TGTGCCAGCAGTGTTGGCGGGAGGGCCCAGTTCTTC. The chain links TRBV2 to TRBJ2-1, with 9 bases that match TRBD2. Germline CDR1 SNHLY, CDR2 FYNNEI. J lost 13 bases, V lost 4 bases, and 5 bases had no gene match. The CDR3 loop spans 12 amino acids.

The chain combines TRBV4-1 with TRBJ1-6; D possibly corresponds to TRBD1 (6 bases). V lost 4 bases and J 9 bases, leaving 19 bases between the germline ends. The CDR3 runs to 16 residues. Germline CDR1 reads MGHRA; CDR2 reads YSYEKL. This CDR3 is CASSRQTGYVGSPLHF. The CDR3 DNA reads TGCGCCAGCAGCCGACAGACAGGATATGTCGGTTCACCCCTCCACTTT.

This rearrangement joins TRBV5-4 to TRBJ2-7; 7 nucleotides align to TRBD2. CDR3 length equals 15 residues. Germline CDR1 is SGHNT and CDR2 is YYREEE (reference sequence). V lost 6 bases to trimming and J lost 1 base; unmatched junction nucleotides: 10. CDR3 sequence: CASTSLAEGSYEQYF. CDR3 DNA: TGTGCCAGCACCTCGCTAGCGGAGGGTTCCTACGAGCAGTACTTC.